This entry lists 23 T cell receptor beta chains sequenced from one sample in a study of vaccination effects on CD4 cells after COVID-19. Their antigens remain unidentified. After expansion with viral peptide pools in the ViraFEST assay, antigen-specific CD4+ T cells were sequenced. Scientists isolated CD4+ T cells after an approximately 10-day culture period ended. The infection with SARS-CoV-2 (confirmed by PCR) occurred in this person between March and December 2020. TCRdb keeps only in-frame clones here, not all; method: immunoSEQ multiplex PCR. The table shows under 55,000 clones, with around 72% occurring only once. The sequences come from CD4+ T cells from PBMCs cultured with a peptide pool, collected before COVID-19 vaccination. These receptors were taken from a human donor who had a prior SARS-CoV-2 infection.

This clone was seen a few times. The V call is TRBV2, the J call TRBJ2-2, with 7 bases identical to TRBD1. The CDR3 extends over 15 amino acids. Trimming at V came to 4 bases and at J to 1 base, leaving 3 bases not matched to a gene. CDR1 and CDR2 (germline): SNHLY, FYNNEI. The CDR3 DNA reads as TGTGCCAGCAGTGGGACAGGAATGAACACCGGGGAGCTGTTTTTT. Translating gives CASSGTGMNTGELFF.

The chain employs TRBV6-6 and TRBJ1-5; D is uncertain. CDR1 is MNHNY, CDR2 SVGAGI, per germline (reference sequence). The CDR3 runs 16 residues. Trimming pared 4 bases from V and 3 bases from J, leaving 16 bases between. The CDR3 DNA follows: TGTGCCAGCAGTTCCCAAACCACTAGAGACAATCAGCCCCAGCATTTT. It is translated as CASSSQTTRDNQPQHF.

The V and J genes are TRBV10-3 and TRBJ2-5; 7 bases line up with TRBD2. This CDR3 has 16 residues. The germline V gene encodes CDR1 ENHRY and CDR2 SYGVKD. V lost 6 bases to trimming and J lost 3 bases; unmatched junction nucleotides: 13. As DNA, the CDR3 is TGTGCCATCAGATCCAGGATTAGCGGGCCAAAAGAGACCCAGTACTTC. It encodes CAIRSRISGPKETQYF.

This clone came up a few times. The genes are TRBV6-5 and TRBJ2-1, with D maybe TRBD2 (5 bases). The CDR3 is 16 amino acids. Germline CDR1 MNHEY, CDR2 SVGAGI. Deletions cut 6 bases from V and 7 bases from J, with 22 bases between. The CDR3 DNA follows: TGTGCCAGCAGCTACGCCCCAGTCGGGAATATTAATGAGCAGTTCTTC. Its translation: CASSYAPVGNINEQFF.

The chain recombines TRBV6-2 or TRBV6-3 with TRBJ2-7; 9 bases are a match to TRBD1. Germline loops: CDR1 MNHEY, CDR2 SVGEGT. The V and J ends lost 5 bases and 4 bases, in that order; junction bases with no gene match: 0. CDR3 length: 12 residues. The chain's CDR3 is CASSDRGYEQYF. CDR3 DNA: TGTGCCAGCAGTGACAGGGGGTACGAGCAGTACTTC.

The CDR3 reads CASSRGGFGTDTQYF. DNA for the CDR3: TGTGCCAGCAGCAGAGGAGGCTTCGGCACAGATACGCAGTATTTT. The V gene is TRBV7-3, the J gene TRBJ2-3; D may be TRBD2 (5 bases). Germline CDR1 is SGHTA and CDR2 is FQGTGA. Trimming took 5 bases from V and 1 from J, leaving 13 bases between them. The CDR3 consists of 15 residues. The variable domain in full, completed from reference TRBV7-3 and TRBJ2-3, reads GAGVSQTPSNKVTEKGKYVELRCDPISGHTALYWYRQSLGQGPEFLIYFQGTGAADDSGLPNDRFFAVRPEGSVSTLKIQRTERGDSAVYLCASSRGGFGTDTQYFGPGTRLTVL.

This chain joins TRBV19 and TRBJ1-6; TRBD1 agrees at 8 bases. This CDR3 region has 14 residues. The V segment lost 10 bases and the J segment 8 bases; nucleotides outside the gene matches: 10. Germline CDR1 and CDR2: LNHDA and SQIVND (reference sequence). The CDR3 protein is CATQTGGRDSPLHF. Written as DNA, the CDR3 is TGTGCCACCCAAACAGGGGGACGGGATTCACCCCTCCACTTT.

V gene TRBV6-5 combines with J gene TRBJ1-2; D may be TRBD1 (6 bases). Trimming removed 2 bases from V and 8 bases from J, with 18 bases in between. The CDR3 covers 15 residues. Germline V gene sequence: CDR1 MNHEY, CDR2 SVGAGI. CDR3 sequence reads: CASSYTYRDSGGYTF. DNA for the CDR3: TGTGCCAGCAGTTACACATACAGGGACTCTGGCGGCTACACCTTC.

This chain links TRBV4-1 with TRBJ2-4, with TRBD2 identical over 7 bases. CDR3 length equals 15 residues. The trim removed 0 bases at V and 7 bases at J, leaving 6 bases unmatched. CDR1 is MGHRA and CDR2 is YSYEKL in the germline V gene. Here the CDR3 reads CASSQDRVGRNIQYF. CDR3 nucleotides: TGCGCCAGCAGCCAAGATCGGGTCGGGAGGAACATTCAGTACTTC.

This clone was detected only a few times. The chain couples TRBV7-2 to TRBJ2-2, with a tentative D call TRBD2 (5 bases). V was pared by 6 bases and J by 1 base, with 12 bases between. The CDR3 totals 15 residues. From germline, CDR1 is SGHTA and CDR2 FQGNSA. The CDR3 region is CASSQRWQNTGELFF. The CDR3 DNA reads TGTGCCAGCAGTCAGCGGTGGCAGAACACCGGGGAGCTGTTTTTT.

V gene TRBV7-9 combines with J gene TRBJ1-1, with D maybe TRBD1 (5 bases). V shed 5 bases and J shed 4 bases, with 14 bases lying between them. The germline CDR1 and CDR2 sequences are SEHNR and FQNEAQ (reference sequence). This CDR3 comprises 14 residues. The CDR3 protein is CASSARVGATEAFF. The CDR3 bases are TGTGCCAGCAGCGCCAGGGTTGGGGCCACTGAAGCTTTCTTT.

The chain couples TRBV21-1 to TRBJ1-2; the D segment call TRBD1 is taken from the table without a DNA check. TRBV21-1 is a recognized pseudogene. This CDR3 is built from 11 residues. The DNA for the CDR3 is TGTGCCAGCAGGGGGCCAGATGGCTACACCTTC. Translation: CASRGPDGYTF.

The chain joins TRBV20-1 to TRBJ2-3; a weak D match, TRBD2 (6 bases). The V end lost 3 bases, the J end lost 4 bases, and 11 bases lay between the germline ends. The CDR3 sequence is 13 residues long. Germline assignment: CDR1 DFQATT and CDR2 SNEGSKA (reference sequence). CDR3 in DNA: TGCAGTGCTAGTAGGGAGGCTCCAGATACGCAGTATTTT. Protein sequence: CSASREAPDTQYF.

V and J are TRBV6-5 and TRBJ2-2; no reliable D call. Trimming shortened V by 8 bases and J by 0 bases, and 13 bases separated the two germline ends. CDR1 and CDR2 from the germline V gene are MNHEY and SVGAGI. The CDR3 extends over 15 amino acids. The CDR3 region has the DNA TGTGCCAGCTCATGGATACCTGCGAACACCGGGGAGCTGTTTTTT. Its protein product is CASSWIPANTGELFF.

The V gene is TRBV18, the J gene TRBJ2-6, with 10 bases fitting TRBD2. The length of the CDR3 is 18 residues. Unmatched junction bases numbered 4, after V lost 2 bases and J lost 0 bases. The germline CDR1 and CDR2 sequences are KGHSH and LQKENI. Here the CDR3 DNA reads TGTGCCAGCTCACCATGGGCTAGCGGGAGCTCTGGGGCCAACGTCCTGACTTTC. Amino acids: CASSPWASGSSGANVLTF.

This clone was picked up a small number of times. The chain employs TRBV5-5 and TRBJ2-7; TRBD1 agrees at 10 bases. CDR3 length: 16 amino acids. The germline CDR1 and CDR2 sequences are SGHKS and YYEKEE (reference sequence). With 1 base clipped from V and 3 bases from J, the junction kept 7 bases outside the gene matches. The CDR3 region is CASSLSWTGGLYEQYF. The CDR3 nucleotides are TGTGCCAGCAGCTTGTCCTGGACAGGGGGACTCTACGAGCAGTACTTC.

This clone was observed a few times. The chain recombines TRBV18 with TRBJ1-1, with D maybe TRBD1 (5 bases). V gave up 3 bases and J gave up 1 base, with 15 bases separating them. Per the germline V gene, CDR1 is KGHSH and CDR2 is LQKENI. CDR3 length equals 16 residues. The CDR3 loop is CASSPPGAGTNTEAFF. CDR3 nucleotides: TGTGCCAGCTCACCCCCGGGTGCCGGGACGAACACTGAAGCTTTCTTT.

The chain recombines TRBV25-1 with TRBJ2-1; TRBD2 matches 9 bases. Trimming cost V 2 bases and J 9 bases; bases outside gene matches: 11. Germline lookup yields CDR1 MGHDK and CDR2 SYGVNS. This CDR3 is 16 amino acids long. Written as DNA, the CDR3 is TGTGCCAGCAGTGAACCGGCTAGCGGGATTTTCGGTGAGCAGTTCTTC. It is translated as CASSEPASGIFGEQFF.

The chain recombines TRBV5-1 with TRBJ1-1; D is ambiguous. V lost 4 bases to trimming and J lost 3 bases, with 10 bases between them. The CDR3 sequence is 13 residues long. Germline V lookup: CDR1 SGHRS, CDR2 YFSETQ. The CDR3 DNA follows: TGCGCCAGCAGCGGCAACACAGACACTGAAGCTTTCTTT. Translating gives CASSGNTDTEAFF.

This clone has a handful of counts. This chain links TRBV19 with TRBJ2-2; D not resolved. The ends were cut back, 3 bases at V and 6 bases at J, with 17 bases in the middle. CDR1 and CDR2 (germline): LNHDA, SQIVND (reference sequence). The CDR3 has 16 residues. CDR3 loop: CASSIRLLIRAGELFF. The CDR3 DNA sequence: TGTGCCAGTAGTATCAGGCTACTAATACGGGCCGGGGAGCTGTTTTTT.

The chain links TRBV6-1 to TRBJ2-7; D might be TRBD1 (5 bases). Trimming cost V 6 bases and J 5 bases, with 14 bases left between them. This CDR3 comprises 13 residues. CDR1 is MNHNS and CDR2 is SASEGT in the germline V gene. CDR3 in amino acids: CASRVTVSDEQYF. For the CDR3, the DNA is TGTGCCAGCAGGGTGACAGTTTCGGACGAGCAGTACTTC.

The chain joins TRBV3-1 (or the pseudogene TRBV3-2) to TRBJ2-3; TRBD2 matches at 7 bases. Germline trimming cut 1 base from V and 4 bases from J; bases unmatched to any gene: 8. The CDR3 runs 16 residues. Germline CDR1 and CDR2: LGHDT and YNNKEL (reference sequence). In DNA form, the CDR3 reads TGTGCCAGCAGCCAAGCCCGGACTAGAAACTCAGATACGCAGTATTTT. This codes for CASSQARTRNSDTQYF.

The rearrangement uses TRBV18 and TRBJ2-7, with TRBD2 identical over 8 bases. This CDR3 is 14 amino acids long. Germline CDR1 KGHSH, CDR2 LQKENI. The V gene end was trimmed by 6 bases and the J gene end by 3 bases; junction bases not matched to a gene: 7. The CDR3 region is CASSRSGSGYEQYF. The CDR3 DNA reads TGTGCCAGCTCTCGCAGCGGGAGCGGCTACGAGCAGTACTTC.